This TCR beta chain was sequenced in a study of blood T cells in healthy people across ages. A second PCR, run for roughly 6 to 11 cycles, used a sample-barcoded 5' primer plus a J-beta primer mix. TCRdb reanalysed the 5' RACE reads using MiXCR and keeps one entry per CDR3 protein. The sample holds 660,000 or so distinct CDR3 sequences, about 53% seen once. Healthy Caucasian individuals from Russia aged roughly 6 to 100 were enrolled as donors. Trimming took off 4 bases at V and 5 bases at J, with 13 bases between the two ends. The CDR3 totals 14 residues. Germline loops: CDR1 SGHRS, CDR2 YFSETQ. This sequence originates from a man in his sixties in good health. Sequenced sample: blood. The V gene is TRBV5-1, the J gene TRBJ2-1; TRBD1 is a possible D gene (6 bases). CDR3 loop: CASSPDSTDNEQFF. DNA of the CDR3: TGCGCCAGCAGCCCGGACAGCACAGACAATGAGCAGTTCTTC.